This T cell receptor beta chain is drawn from a study of blood T cell repertoires in COVID-19. On the study more broadly: Acute-phase and convalescent COVID-19 samples originated in the United States, Italy and Spain.

CDR1 and CDR2 from the germline V gene are KGHSH and LQKENI. This CDR3 contains 15 residues. Trimming pared 6 bases from V and 5 bases from J, leaving 16 bases between. Seattle researchers signed up patients amid active infection and tracked them longitudinally. Original processing notes: From reference gene primer amplification, estimates of nucleated cell counts were derived. Only in-frame clones appear in the TCRdb table, and some are missing; sequencing was by immunoSEQ multiplex PCR. That table supplies the V and J calls and clone size; D and trimming were determined from the DNA. The profile shows about 200,000 clones, 82% of them singletons.

The V gene is TRBV18, the J gene TRBJ2-2; D perhaps matches TRBD2 (5 bases). Material for sequencing was peripheral blood. This clonotype was sampled from a woman older than 75 with COVID-19, enrolled during active disease. CDR3 coding DNA: TGTGCCAGCTCGCCGGCGGGTTTGGGGACCGGGGAGCTGTTTTTT. It yields the protein CASSPAGLGTGELFF.